A single sample gave rise to the 24 T cell receptor beta chains below, sequenced in a study of identical twins. Using its own MiXCR run on the 5' RACE reads, TCRdb lists one record per CDR3 protein. This sample yields 520,000 or so distinct CDR3 sequences, of which around 20% are seen a single time; 0.91% belongs to the top ten. This same sample was also taken into another study, of T cells expressing NK-cell markers.

What was sequenced was CD4+ T cells sorted from blood. Source of these receptors: a woman aged 18-35 years in good health.

This rearrangement joins TRBV10-3 to TRBJ1-5; D may be TRBD1 (6 bases). V was trimmed by 8 bases and J by 3 bases, leaving 11 bases between them. In germline, CDR1 is ENHRY, CDR2 SYGVKD. The CDR3 is made up of 13 amino acids. CDR3 sequence (DNA): TGTGCCATCCGACAGGCGACCAATCAGCCCCAGCATTTT. This encodes CAIRQATNQPQHF.

In its sample, this clonotype was seen a few times. The chain combines TRBV12-3 or TRBV12-4 with TRBJ1-1; D gene ambiguous. This CDR3 is built from 12 residues. V lost 10 bases, J lost 0 bases, and 9 bases lay in between. Here the CDR3 reads CATLSVNTEAFF. In DNA form, the CDR3 reads TGTGCCACCCTGTCCGTGAACACTGAAGCTTTCTTT.

The gene calls are TRBV20-1 and TRBJ2-7, with D perhaps matching TRBD2 (6 bases). Germline assignment: CDR1 DFQATT and CDR2 SNEGSKA (reference sequence). The CDR3 is 12 amino acids. V lost 3 bases to trimming and J lost 2 bases, with 8 bases between them. The CDR3 loop is CSASGSPYEQYF. The CDR3 DNA reads TGCAGTGCTAGCGGGAGCCCCTACGAGCAGTACTTC.

V is TRBV18 and J is TRBJ2-5; D call uncertain. The CDR3 extends over 14 amino acids. CDR1 is KGHSH and CDR2 is LQKENI in the germline V gene. Trimming cost V 6 bases and J 4 bases, with 15 bases left between them. This chain's CDR3 is CASSPQSERETQYF. DNA of the CDR3: TGTGCCAGCTCGCCCCAATCCGAGAGAGAGACCCAGTACTTC.

This clonotype was observed a handful of times. The chain is built from TRBV24-1 and TRBJ2-3; no firm D call. This CDR3 is built from 13 residues. CDR1 KGHDR and CDR2 SFDVKD come from the germline V gene. V was clipped by 4 bases and J by 2 bases, with 6 bases between them. The CDR3 loop is CATSETFTDTQYF. Written as DNA, the CDR3 is TGTGCCACCAGTGAGACGTTCACAGATACGCAGTATTTT.

The rearrangement links TRBV29-1 to TRBJ1-2; no definite D call. The CDR3 runs to 11 residues. The germline gives CDR1 SQVTM, CDR2 ANQGSEA. The V end lost 4 bases, the J end lost 7 bases, and 10 bases lay between the germline ends. The CDR3 protein is CSVGSELGYTF. Here the CDR3 DNA reads TGCAGCGTTGGGTCCGAGCTTGGCTACACCTTC.

This clonotype was counted between two and nine times. The gene calls are TRBV13 and TRBJ2-7; no definite D call. Germline loops: CDR1 PRHDT, CDR2 FYEKMQ (reference sequence). V was pared by 5 bases and J by 2 bases, with 13 bases between. CDR3 length: 14 amino acids. DNA of the CDR3: TGTGCCAGCAGCCGACAATCTACCGCCTACGAGCAGTACTTC. It is translated as CASSRQSTAYEQYF.

This clonotype was detected a few times. The chain is built from TRBV5-1 and TRBJ2-5, with a weak D call TRBD2 (5 bases). The CDR3 is made up of 15 amino acids. V shed 0 bases and J shed 2 bases, with 11 bases lying between them. The germline gives CDR1 SGHRS, CDR2 YFSETQ. The CDR3 coding sequence is TGCGCCAGCAGCTTGGCCCGGGAAGGACAAGAGACCCAGTACTTC. Protein: CASSLAREGQETQYF.

The V call is TRBV20-1, the J call TRBJ1-4; D possibly corresponds to TRBD1 (5 bases). Germline CDR1 and CDR2: DFQATT and SNEGSKA (reference sequence). The length of the CDR3 is 13 residues. V was pared by 6 bases and J by 5 bases, with 13 bases between. DNA of the CDR3: TGCAGTGCCCCGGGACGGACGAATGAAAAACTGTTTTTT. Amino acid sequence: CSAPGRTNEKLFF.

This clonotype was counted only a few times. The chain links TRBV20-1 to TRBJ2-7, with a possible D match to TRBD2 (6 bases). CDR1 and CDR2 from the germline V gene are DFQATT and SNEGSKA (reference sequence). V was trimmed by 5 bases and J by 5 bases, leaving 13 bases between them. This CDR3 comprises 12 residues. The CDR3 DNA is TGCAGTGCTGGGATAGCTAGCGACGAGCAGTACTTC. Protein product: CSAGIASDEQYF.

In this sample, this clonotype turned up a few times. V usage is TRBV29-1 and J usage is TRBJ1-4; no clear D gene. The CDR3 covers 12 residues. Germline CDR1 is SQVTM and CDR2 is ANQGSEA. The V gene lost 6 bases and the J gene lost 5 bases, with 10 bases spanning the gap. As DNA, the CDR3 is TGCAGCGTCTGGTCAGTAAATGAAAAACTGTTTTTT. Translating gives CSVWSVNEKLFF.

V and J are TRBV2 and TRBJ1-1; 9 bases line up with TRBD1. Trimming cost V 6 bases and J 6 bases; bases outside gene matches: 11. Germline V gene data show CDR1 as SNHLY and CDR2 as FYNNEI. The CDR3 length is 15 residues. In DNA, the CDR3 is TGTGCCAGCAGGGAGGGACAGGGCGGTAGGTCTGAAGCTTTCTTT. Amino acids: CASREGQGGRSEAFF.

In this sample, this clonotype turned up a few times. J is TRBJ2-3 and V is TRBV3-1; the D is unclear. This CDR3 is built from 12 residues. V was cut by 0 bases and J by 10 bases, with 8 bases left in between. Germline values: CDR1 LGHDT, CDR2 YNNKEL (reference sequence). CDR3 DNA sequence: TGTGCCAGCAGCCAAGAACGGGCTCCGCAGTATTTT. Translated, it gives CASSQERAPQYF.

CDR3: CASTHPGPGDTQYF. The CDR3, as DNA: TGTGCCAGCACCCACCCGGGACCGGGGGATACGCAGTATTTT. The V gene is TRBV7-9, the J gene TRBJ2-3, with D perhaps given as TRBD1 or TRBD2 (5 bases each). The length of the CDR3 is 14 residues. In germline, CDR1 is SEHNR, CDR2 FQNEAQ (reference sequence). Trimming shortened V by 7 bases and J by 6 bases, and 17 bases separated the two germline ends.

This clonotype was picked up a small number of times. This chain connects TRBV25-1 to TRBJ2-1, with a possible D match to TRBD1 (5 bases). The CDR3 runs to 15 residues. From germline, CDR1 is MGHDK and CDR2 SYGVNS. Trimming removed 3 bases at V and 8 bases at J, with 17 bases between. The CDR3 region is CASSDRAPQGHEQFF. Here the CDR3 DNA reads TGTGCCAGCAGTGACCGGGCCCCTCAGGGCCATGAGCAGTTCTTC.

This clonotype came up many times. J is TRBJ2-7 and V is TRBV7-2; D ambiguous. Trimming took 1 base from V and 0 from J, leaving 7 bases between them. This CDR3 contains 14 residues. Germline CDR1 and CDR2: SGHTA and FQGNSA. CDR3 region: CASSLGALSYEQYF. The CDR3 DNA follows: TGTGCCAGCAGCTTAGGGGCGCTCTCCTACGAGCAGTACTTC.

The genes are TRBV12-3 or TRBV12-4 and TRBJ2-2; tentatively, D is TRBD2 (6 bases). Trimming cost V 2 bases and J 6 bases, with 10 bases left between them. The CDR3 runs to 14 residues. CDR3 in amino acids: CASSLSGGPGELFF. CDR3 coding DNA: TGTGCCAGCAGTTTATCCGGGGGTCCCGGGGAGCTGTTTTTT.

The chain has TRBV5-1 and TRBJ2-7, with 8 bases fitting TRBD1. Germline CDR1 is SGHRS and CDR2 is YFSETQ. The CDR3 is 15 amino acids. V shed 0 bases and J 3 bases; nucleotides not matched to a gene: 5. Here the CDR3 reads CASSLGDRSGYEQYF. The CDR3 region has the DNA TGCGCCAGCAGCTTGGGGGACAGGTCGGGCTACGAGCAGTACTTC. The full variable domain, rest sourced from reference TRBV5-1 and TRBJ2-7, is KAGVTQTPRYLIKTRGQQVTLSCSPISGHRSVSWYQQTPGQGLQFLFEYFSETQRNKGNFPGRFSGRQFSNSRSEMNVSTLELGDSALYLCASSLGDRSGYEQYFGPGTRLTVT.

The V call is TRBV7-9, the J call TRBJ2-7, with D possibly TRBD2 on 5 matching bases. Germline CDR1 SEHNR, CDR2 FQNEAQ (reference sequence). V shed 4 bases and J shed 3 bases, with 13 bases lying between them. There are 14 residues in the CDR3. This CDR3 reads CASSSGRGLYEQYF. The CDR3 nucleotides are TGTGCCAGCAGCTCCGGAAGAGGGCTCTACGAGCAGTACTTC.

This clonotype came up many times. The CDR3 spells CASTSYGSEAFF. CDR3 coding DNA: TGTGCCAGCACTTCATACGGTTCTGAAGCTTTCTTT. The chain is built from TRBV12-3 or TRBV12-4 and TRBJ1-1; D not resolved. With 7 bases removed from V and 6 bases from J, the gap between germline ends came to 12 bases. The CDR3 runs 12 residues.

This clonotype was found a few times. V and J are TRBV20-1 and TRBJ2-5, with TRBD1 matching over 7 bases. The germline gives CDR1 DFQATT, CDR2 SNEGSKA (reference sequence). Losses at the gene ends were 1 base for V and 1 base for J; bases not matched to a gene: 6. This CDR3 region has 15 residues. In nucleotides, the CDR3 is TGCAGTGCTAGAGTCGCCCGGGACAGCCAAGAGACCCAGTACTTC. Translating gives CSARVARDSQETQYF.

This clonotype was detected once. The rearrangement uses TRBV30 and TRBJ2-1, with TRBD2 matching over 10 bases. The CDR3 consists of 16 residues. Germline CDR1 GTSNPN, CDR2 SVGIG (reference sequence). V was clipped by 0 bases and J by 9 bases; unmatched bases: 11. The CDR3 coding sequence is TGTGCCTGGAGTGTAGCGGGAGGGTCCCTTCCCTCTGAGCAGTTCTTC. This sequence encodes CAWSVAGGSLPSEQFF.

Turning to this clonotype: One end of the junction does not line up with germline, which may come from a read error. This rearrangement joins TRBV20-1 to TRBJ1-2, with D possibly being TRBD1 (5 bases). Germline V gene lookup returns CDR1 DFQATT and CDR2 SNEGSKA (reference sequence). The CDR3 is made up of 10 amino acids. The CDR3, as DNA: TGCAGTGCTCACTGGGGACTGCCGTCCTTC. Its translation is CSAHWGLPSF.

This chain connects TRBV29-1 to TRBJ2-7, with D perhaps matching TRBD2 (5 bases). The germline V gene encodes CDR1 SQVTM and CDR2 ANQGSEA. The V end lost 6 bases, the J end lost 2 bases, and 14 bases lay between the germline ends. The CDR3 runs to 13 residues. In DNA, the CDR3 is TGCAGCGTCCAGAGGACGGGGACCTACGAGCAGTACTTC. Protein product: CSVQRTGTYEQYF.